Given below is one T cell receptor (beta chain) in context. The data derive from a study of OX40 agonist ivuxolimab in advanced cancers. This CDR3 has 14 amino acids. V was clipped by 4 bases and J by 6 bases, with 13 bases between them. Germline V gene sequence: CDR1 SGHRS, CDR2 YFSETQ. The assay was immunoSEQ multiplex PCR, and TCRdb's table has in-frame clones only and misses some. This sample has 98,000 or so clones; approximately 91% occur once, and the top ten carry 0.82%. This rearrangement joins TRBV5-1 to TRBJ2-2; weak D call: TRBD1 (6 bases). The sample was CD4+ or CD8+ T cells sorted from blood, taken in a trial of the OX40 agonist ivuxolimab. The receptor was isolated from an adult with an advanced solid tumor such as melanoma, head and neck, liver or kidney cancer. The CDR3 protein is CASSPYRVSGELFF. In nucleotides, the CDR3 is TGCGCCAGCAGCCCTTACAGGGTGTCCGGGGAGCTGTTTTTT.